The clone carrying this T cell receptor (beta chain) has at least ten counts. This sample is drawn from a study of CD8 T cells in ankylosing spondylitis. A single record per CDR3 protein comes from TCRdb applying MiXCR to the 5' RACE reads. The table includes around 130,000 distinct CDR3 sequences, over 6.5% detected once. J gave up 6 bases and V 4 bases, and 7 bases lay outside the gene matches. Germline V gene sequence: CDR1 ENHRY, CDR2 SYGVKD. The CDR3 contains 15 residues. This clonotype originated in a male donor with ankylosing spondylitis or in good health (not recorded which). Sequenced sample: blood, either unsorted or a sorted T cell fraction (not recorded which). The genes are TRBV10-3 and TRBJ2-3, with TRBD2 identical over 10 bases. The CDR3 region has the DNA TGTGCCATCAGTGGTGAGCGGGAGGGCCCGGATACGCAGTATTTT. Amino acid sequence: CAISGEREGPDTQYF.